The text below deals with one T cell receptor beta chain. No cognate antigen has been identified for it. Different DNA sequences within this sample yield the same CDR3. This entry is derived from a study of cytomegalovirus exposure and HLA in healthy donors (dated by TCRdb to about 2017). As for the study more broadly: According to an earlier analysis of 587 of the donors, roughly 180 million T cells yielded 117 million unique TCR beta sequences and roughly 280 Gb of sequence data. An early release that covered 500 to 800 HLA-typed donors contained 300 to 350 gigabases of sequencing data and 80 million or so unique TCR sequences. Of the 300 to 450 genotyped donors, 65% to 90% fell in the genetic ancestry cluster associated with self-reported Caucasian donors. The aim of the study was to test whether cataloging public T cell receptors could identify signatures of past pathogen exposure. The study used immunosequencing to profile the T cell repertoires of some 600 subjects and linked those repertoires to cytomegalovirus serostatus. Along with the roughly 670-subject first cohort, a separate validation cohort of some 130 different subjects was used. To predict cytomegalovirus infection status, the study combined high-throughput TCR immunosequencing, statistical association of individual TCRs with disease status, and machine learning. To study patterns of TCR occurrence, a later analysis re-analyzed previously published TCR beta repertoires from under 750 donors and added high-resolution HLA genotyping. Rather than drawing on any new phenotypic data, the later analysis identified candidate immune exposures from TCR beta sequences and the way those sequences occurred across donors. An earlier analysis of 500 to 650 of the donors applied high-throughput TCR beta sequencing to assess whether each TCR beta V gene segment acted as functional or pseudogenic. Donor age, sex, ethnicity and CMV serostatus were compiled alongside the repertoire data. A later genetic analysis took genome-wide SNP genotypes for about 65% of the 666 donors and used that subset as a discovery cohort. Every repertoire in the discovery cohort had been generated on one and the same sequencing platform. HLA typing covered class I and class II loci at four-digit resolution. The number of donors typed differed by locus, with 629-630 for A, B, C, DRB1 and DQB1, more than 500 for DQA1, 600 to 610 for DPA1, and approximately 470 for DPB1. Several DR-DQ haplotypes were handled as single units for association and clustering, since linkage in the cohort was strong. Among roughly 400 genotyped donors of the cohort, an average of about 240,000 unique TCR beta nucleotide sequences was sequenced per donor, of which approximately 18% were non-productive.

Libraries were prepared through the immunoSEQ multiplex PCR assay. For the multiplex PCR, a mixture combining 60 forward primers for TCR Vbeta segments and 13 reverse primers for TCR Jbeta segments was used. A multiplex PCR assay on genomic DNA amplified the CDR3 region of rearranged TCR beta genes. The amplified TCR beta libraries were sequenced on the Illumina HiSeq System as 87-base-pair reads. In the authors' own workflow: A later analysis counted about 76 million unique TCR beta chains across the 650 to 800 repertoires, and some 11 million of these chains were shared by at least two donors. Raw reads were error-corrected and collapsed into unique sequences by a nearest-neighbor algorithm in which closely related sequences were merged to remove PCR and sequencing errors. V, D and J gene segments were assigned by aligning CDR3 sequences to IMGT reference sequences. Each retained sequence needed at least a six-nucleotide match to both a V gene segment and a J gene segment. A rearrangement counted as productive if the CDR3 had no stop codons and remained in frame with V and J, and every other rearrangement counted as non-productive. CDR3 was defined by IMGT convention, running from the second conserved V-encoded cysteine to the conserved J-encoded phenylalanine. Sequences without an unambiguous match to a single V gene segment were excluded from the earlier analysis of about 600 of the donors. In an earlier analysis of several hundred of the donors, a V segment was called functional when productive rearrangements were above 56.7%, and segregating when the standard deviation between donors exceeded 5%. To diagnose cytomegalovirus status from the catalog of TCR beta chain sequences, a statistical classification framework was built. V and J gene assignment, in a later analysis, came from comparing TCR nucleotide sequences with IMGT/GENE-DB human TR gene sequences. A later analysis assigned CDR3 sequences and most-parsimonious VDJ recombination scenarios with the TCRdist pipeline. In a later analysis, each TCR beta chain was defined by its CDR3 amino acid sequence together with its V-gene family, and reads lacking a unique V-gene family were excluded. A later analysis removed 550 to 650 highly shared, low-generation-probability nucleotide sequences to deal with suspected cross-contamination and a sequencing artifact. In a later analysis, a clonal expansion index was calculated for each public chain from normalized within-repertoire ranks of inferred template counts. Generation probabilities in a later analysis came from a VDJ recombination model fitted to out-of-frame rearrangements, and those results were checked against IGoR. A later analysis scored TCR-TCR, TCR-HLA and TCR-CMV co-occurrence with hypergeometric tests, applying a repertoire-size bias correction to TCR pairs. In a later analysis, false discovery rates were estimated by permuting HLA or CMV assignments 20 times. In a later analysis, co-occurring TCRs were grouped using DBSCAN, and TCRdist sequence similarity was added for clustering within HLA-allele-positive subsets. Repertoires with fewer than 30,000 or more than 120,000 public chains, plus five repertoires with anomalous nucleotide sharing, were excluded from co-occurrence clustering. TCRdb re-hosts the immuneACCESS table, in-frame sequences only. Its copies lack some clones; in the studies checked, an unresolved V gene accounts for under half of them, and the cause for the rest is not known. V, J and clone size reflect that table, while D and trimming were determined from the DNA. This sample's listing comprises 65,000 to 80,000 clones. The top ten clones comprise around 7.2% of the sample.

The cohort consisted of 650 to 850 healthy bone marrow donors. At the time of sampling, every cohort member was nominally healthy, though immune exposures that went unrecorded were likely present. The donor tested CMV seropositive, placing the donor among the 250 to 350 seropositive members of the cohort. A peripheral blood sample was collected from each donor, and TCR beta sequencing was performed on peripheral blood mononuclear cells. Genomic DNA was extracted from the blood cell samples with the Qiagen DNeasy Blood Extraction Kit. General conclusions and limits of the study: A further reported finding was that TCR beta sequences accurately predicted the HLA-A and HLA-B alleles for most subjects in the first cohort. Broadly in line with IMGT annotations, most TCR beta V segments showed up in productive rearrangements about 87% or about 30% of the time in an earlier analysis of 450 to 750 of the donors. Strong co-occurrence of HLA alleles, especially DR and DQ, made assigning TCR associations to individual alleles difficult. According to a later analysis, parvovirus B19, influenza, CMV and Epstein-Barr virus appeared linked to several top co-occurrence clusters. Three of the identified cytomegalovirus-associated TCR beta chains were confirmed in vitro to be specific for cytomegalovirus antigens. Most TCR sequences were seen in very few donors, while some public TCRs were found in many individuals. HLA typing was unavailable for some donors at each locus, so association tests used only the typed subset. Sequencing depth was assumed to be roughly uniform across donors in the presence/absence analyses, though that assumption may not hold. Linkage disequilibrium might explain the correlated functional status among segregating V segments, but an unknown experimental factor could not be ruled out. A later analysis found that HLA-associated TCR beta chains were more clonally expanded and had lower generation probabilities than equally common non-associated chains. According to a later analysis, most CMV-associated TCR beta chains appeared to be HLA-restricted, and the HLA associations seemed to be driven largely by CMV exposure. CMV serostatus was the only immune exposure information available for the cohort. The study listed 150 to 200 TCR beta chains as associated with cytomegalovirus. Specific HLA alleles were associated with 15,000 to 20,000 TCR beta sequences at a false discovery rate of 0.05 in a later analysis. The earlier analysis of some 540 of the donors excluded fewer than 20 rarely observed V segments, including chromosome 9 orphons, because counts were too low. In both the original and validation cohorts, the classifier was reported to diagnose cytomegalovirus status with high specificity and sensitivity. In this cohort, only TCR beta chains were sequenced, and detectable features were limited by the absence of alpha or paired-chain data. An association between a missense DCLRE1C variant and V-gene and J-gene trimming of TCR beta chains was found in a later genetic analysis and replicated in an independent cohort. In a later analysis, the rate of TCR association differed among HLA loci, with DRB1 alleles having the most associated TCRs and HLA-C alleles having the fewest. Some IMGT-functional V segments, including TRBV6-2 and TRBV6-3, could not be distinguished by the 87-base-pair reads and were therefore excluded. The authors suggested that the approach could potentially be extended to other disease states and immunological phenotypes. The sequencing pipeline was judged likely to have produced a cluster of highly shared sequence variants as a technical artifact. In a later genetic analysis, fewer N-insertions in productive TCRs were reported among donors in an Asian-associated ancestry cluster than the roughly 640-donor mean.

The cysteine opens and the phenylalanine closes a CDR3 of 18 amino acids. Only the CDR3 DNA stays, 54 bases, in frame from base 1. CDR1 is given as SGHVS and CDR2 as FQNEAQ, both from the germline V gene. The V and J ends are trimmed by 11 bases and 2 bases, leaving 29 bases between them. Sequenced input: PBMCs. The rearrangement combines TRBV7-8 with TRBJ2-3, and TRBD1 may be the D gene, going by 5 matching bases. The source of this sequence is a female donor in good health and CMV-seropositive. CDR3 reads: CAHRFSETEPEDTDTQYF. The nucleotides are TGTGCCCACAGATTCAGCGAGACAGAGCCTGAGGACACAGATACGCAGTATTTT.